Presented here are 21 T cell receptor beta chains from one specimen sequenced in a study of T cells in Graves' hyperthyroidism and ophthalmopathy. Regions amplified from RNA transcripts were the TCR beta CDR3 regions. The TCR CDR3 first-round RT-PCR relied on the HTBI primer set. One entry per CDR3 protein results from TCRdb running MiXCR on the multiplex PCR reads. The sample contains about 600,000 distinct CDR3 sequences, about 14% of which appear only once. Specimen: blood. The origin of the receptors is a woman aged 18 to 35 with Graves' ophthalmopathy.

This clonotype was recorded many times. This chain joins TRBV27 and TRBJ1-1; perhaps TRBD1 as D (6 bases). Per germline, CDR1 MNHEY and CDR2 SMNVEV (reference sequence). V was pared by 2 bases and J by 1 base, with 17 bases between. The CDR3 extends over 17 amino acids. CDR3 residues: CASSLNFGQQENTEAFF. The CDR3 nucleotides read TGTGCCAGCAGTTTAAATTTCGGACAGCAGGAGAACACTGAAGCTTTCTTT.

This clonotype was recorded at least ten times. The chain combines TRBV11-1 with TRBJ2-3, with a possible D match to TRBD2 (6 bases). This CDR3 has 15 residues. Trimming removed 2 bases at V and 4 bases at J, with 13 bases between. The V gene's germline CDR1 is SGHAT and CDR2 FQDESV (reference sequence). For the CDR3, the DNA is TGTGCCAGCAGCTTACAGGGAGGCTTCGCAGATACGCAGTATTTT. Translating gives CASSLQGGFADTQYF.

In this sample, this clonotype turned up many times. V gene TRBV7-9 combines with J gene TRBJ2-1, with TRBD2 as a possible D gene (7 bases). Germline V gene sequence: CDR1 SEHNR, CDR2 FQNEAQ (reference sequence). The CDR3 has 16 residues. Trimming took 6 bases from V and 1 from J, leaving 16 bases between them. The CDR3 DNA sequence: TGTGCCAGCAGACCCCCTCGGGGGGCTTCCTACAATGAGCAGTTCTTC. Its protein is CASRPPRGASYNEQFF. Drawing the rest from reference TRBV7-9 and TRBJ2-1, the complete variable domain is DTGVSQNPRHKITKRGQNVTFRCDPISEHNRLYWYRQTLGQGPEFLTYFQNEAQLEKSRLLSDRFSAERPKGSFSTLEIQRTEQGDSAMYLCASRPPRGASYNEQFFGPGTRLTVL.

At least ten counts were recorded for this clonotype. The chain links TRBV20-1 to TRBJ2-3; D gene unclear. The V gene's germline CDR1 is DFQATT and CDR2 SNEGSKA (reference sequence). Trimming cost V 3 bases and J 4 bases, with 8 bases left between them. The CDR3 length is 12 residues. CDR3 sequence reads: CSARDSADTQYF. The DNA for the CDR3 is TGCAGTGCTAGGGATTCAGCAGATACGCAGTATTTT.

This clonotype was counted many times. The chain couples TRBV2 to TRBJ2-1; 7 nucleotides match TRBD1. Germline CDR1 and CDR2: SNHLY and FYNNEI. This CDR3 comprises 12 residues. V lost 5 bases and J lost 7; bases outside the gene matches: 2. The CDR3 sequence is CASSRQGNEQFF. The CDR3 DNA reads TGTGCCAGCAGTAGACAGGGTAATGAGCAGTTCTTC.

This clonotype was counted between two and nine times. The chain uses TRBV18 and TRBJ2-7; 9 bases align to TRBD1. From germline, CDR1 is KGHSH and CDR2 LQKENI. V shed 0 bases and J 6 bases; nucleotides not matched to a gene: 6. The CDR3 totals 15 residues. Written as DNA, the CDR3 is TGTGCCAGCTCACCACCGGGACAGGGAAAATTCGAGCAGTACTTC. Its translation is CASSPPGQGKFEQYF.

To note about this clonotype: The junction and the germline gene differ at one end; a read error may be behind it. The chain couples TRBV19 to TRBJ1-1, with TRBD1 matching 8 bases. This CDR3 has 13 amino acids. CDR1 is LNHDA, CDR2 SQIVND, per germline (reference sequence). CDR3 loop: CASWTGRNTEAFF. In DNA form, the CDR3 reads TGCGCCAGTTGGACAGGGAGGAACACTGAAGCTTTCTTT.

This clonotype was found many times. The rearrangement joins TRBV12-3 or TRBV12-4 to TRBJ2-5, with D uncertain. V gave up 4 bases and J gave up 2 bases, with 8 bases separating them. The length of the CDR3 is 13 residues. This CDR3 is CASSSPRQETQYF. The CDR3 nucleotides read TGTGCCAGCAGTTCCCCGCGTCAAGAGACCCAGTACTTC.

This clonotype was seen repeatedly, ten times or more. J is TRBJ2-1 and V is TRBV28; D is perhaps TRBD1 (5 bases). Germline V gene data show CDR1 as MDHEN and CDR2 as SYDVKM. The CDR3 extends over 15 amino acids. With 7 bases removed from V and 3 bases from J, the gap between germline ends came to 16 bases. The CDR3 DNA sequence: TGTGCCAGCACCTCCGAGACAGAAAACTACAATGAGCAGTTCTTC. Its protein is CASTSETENYNEQFF.

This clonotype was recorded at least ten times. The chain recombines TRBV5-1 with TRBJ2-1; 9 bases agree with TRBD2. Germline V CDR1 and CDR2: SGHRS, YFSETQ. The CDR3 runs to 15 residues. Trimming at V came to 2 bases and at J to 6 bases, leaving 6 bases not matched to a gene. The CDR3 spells CASSFVGLAGNEQFF. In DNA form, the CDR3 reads TGCGCCAGCAGCTTTGTGGGACTAGCCGGCAATGAGCAGTTCTTC.

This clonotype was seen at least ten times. The CDR3 is CASSPPRKSREKLFF. CDR3 nucleotides: TGTGCCAGCAGCCCACCTCGGAAGAGCCGTGAAAAACTGTTTTTT. The chain joins TRBV7-9 to TRBJ1-4; D ambiguous. The V gene lost 5 bases and the J gene lost 7 bases, with 17 bases spanning the gap. The CDR3 has 15 amino acids. Germline assignment: CDR1 SEHNR and CDR2 FQNEAQ (reference sequence).

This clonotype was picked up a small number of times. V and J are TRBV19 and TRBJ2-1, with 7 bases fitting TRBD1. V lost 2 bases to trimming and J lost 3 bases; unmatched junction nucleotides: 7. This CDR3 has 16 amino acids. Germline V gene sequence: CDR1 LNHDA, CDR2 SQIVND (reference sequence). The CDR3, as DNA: TGTGCCAGTAGTATATATGGAACAGGGGTCTACAATGAGCAGTTCTTC. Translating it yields CASSIYGTGVYNEQFF.

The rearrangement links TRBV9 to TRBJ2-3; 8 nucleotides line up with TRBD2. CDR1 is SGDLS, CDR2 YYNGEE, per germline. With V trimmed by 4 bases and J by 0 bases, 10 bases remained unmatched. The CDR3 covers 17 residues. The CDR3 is CASSSRQTSASTDTQYF. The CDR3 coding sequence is TGTGCCAGCAGCTCCCGCCAGACTAGCGCAAGCACAGATACGCAGTATTTT.

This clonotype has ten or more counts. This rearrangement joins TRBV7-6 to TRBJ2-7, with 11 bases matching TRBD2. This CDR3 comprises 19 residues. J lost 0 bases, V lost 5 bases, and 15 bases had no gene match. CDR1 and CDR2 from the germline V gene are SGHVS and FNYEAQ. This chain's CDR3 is CASSQLAGGPEKYSYEQYF. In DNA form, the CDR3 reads TGTGCCAGCAGCCAATTAGCGGGAGGGCCGGAAAAATACTCCTACGAGCAGTACTTC.

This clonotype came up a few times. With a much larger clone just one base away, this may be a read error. CDR3 nucleotides: TGTGTCAGCAACTCCTACAGGGGGCTTTACGAGCAGTACTTC. Residues: CVSNSYRGLYEQYF. The chain employs TRBV2 and TRBJ2-7, with 9 bases aligning to TRBD1. The CDR3 runs to 14 residues. CDR1 is SNHLY, CDR2 FYNNEI, per germline.

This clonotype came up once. The CDR3 nucleotides are TGTGCCACCAGCAGCCAGGGGGCCCTCTTCTCCTACGAGCAGTACTTC. It codes for CATSSQGALFSYEQYF. The rearrangement uses TRBV15 and TRBJ2-7; 8 bases line up with TRBD1. Trimming cost V 3 bases and J 0 bases; bases outside gene matches: 7. The germline V gene encodes CDR1 LNHNV and CDR2 YYDKDF (reference sequence). This CDR3 contains 16 residues. The variable domain in full, with the rest retrieved from reference TRBV15 and TRBJ2-7, is DAMVIQNPRYQVTQFGKPVTLSCSQTLNHNVMYWYQQKSSQAPKLLFHYYDKDFNNEADTPDNFQSRRPNTSFCFLDIRSPGLGDTAMYLCATSSQGALFSYEQYFGPGTRLTVT.

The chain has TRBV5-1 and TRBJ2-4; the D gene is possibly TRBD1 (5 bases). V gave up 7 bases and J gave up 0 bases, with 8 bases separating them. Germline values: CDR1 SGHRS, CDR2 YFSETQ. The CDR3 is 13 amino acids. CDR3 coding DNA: TGCGCCAGCCAAGGGGTAGCCAAAAACATTCAGTACTTC. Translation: CASQGVAKNIQYF.

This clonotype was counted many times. This chain's CDR3 is CASGDGYSYEQYF. The CDR3 DNA is TGTGCCAGCGGGGACGGGTACTCCTACGAGCAGTACTTC. This sequence joins TRBV12-3 or TRBV12-4 and TRBJ2-7; the D call may be TRBD1 or TRBD2 (5 bases each). Trimming took 8 bases from V and 0 from J, leaving 11 bases between them. The CDR3 extends over 13 amino acids.

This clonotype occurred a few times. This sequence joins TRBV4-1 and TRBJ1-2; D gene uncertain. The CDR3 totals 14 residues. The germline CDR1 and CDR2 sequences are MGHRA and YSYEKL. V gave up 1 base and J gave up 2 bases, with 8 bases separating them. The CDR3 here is CASSQGDLNYGYTF. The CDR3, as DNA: TGCGCCAGCAGCCAAGGAGACCTAAACTATGGCTACACCTTC.

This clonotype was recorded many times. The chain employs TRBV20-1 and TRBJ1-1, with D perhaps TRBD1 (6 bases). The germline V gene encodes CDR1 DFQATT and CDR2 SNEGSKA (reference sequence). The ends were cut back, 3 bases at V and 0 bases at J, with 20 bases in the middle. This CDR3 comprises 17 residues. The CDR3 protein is CSARGRGWASMNTEAFF. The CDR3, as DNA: TGCAGTGCTAGGGGCAGGGGCTGGGCCTCCATGAACACTGAAGCTTTCTTT.

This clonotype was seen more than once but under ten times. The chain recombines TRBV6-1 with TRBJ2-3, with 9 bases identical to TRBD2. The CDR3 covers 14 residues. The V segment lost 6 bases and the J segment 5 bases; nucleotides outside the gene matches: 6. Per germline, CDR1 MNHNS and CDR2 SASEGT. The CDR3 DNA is TGTGCCAGCAGACGCGGGAGGGGACAAGATACGCAGTATTTT. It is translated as CASRRGRGQDTQYF.